Below, 31 T cell receptor beta chains from the same sample are listed, as sequenced in a study of blood T cell repertoires in COVID-19. Here immunoSEQ multiplex PCR was the method, and the copy in TCRdb shows in-frame clones only, minus some. The table lists just under 45,000 clones, around 90% of them singletons. Sample: peripheral blood. These TCRs come from a woman older than 75 in a cohort sampled during active or convalescent COVID-19.

The gene calls are TRBV5-8 and TRBJ1-4; 7 nucleotides agree with TRBD1. Germline CDR1 SGHTS, CDR2 YDEGEE. V lost 0 bases, J lost 4 bases, and 3 bases stayed unmatched. This CDR3 contains 15 residues. The chain's CDR3 is CASSLGDSLNEKLFF. CDR3 DNA: TGTGCCAGCAGCTTGGGGGACAGCCTTAATGAAAAACTGTTTTTT. Together with reference TRBV5-8 and TRBJ1-4, the CDR3 gives the full variable domain: EAGVTQSPTHLIKTRGQQATLRCSPISGHTSVYWYQQALGLGLQFLLWYDEGEERNRGNFPPRFSGRQFPNYSSELNVNALELEDSALYLCASSLGDSLNEKLFFGSGTQLSVL.

The chain carries TRBV10-1 and TRBJ2-2; unclear D gene. The CDR3 extends over 14 amino acids. Germline V lookup: CDR1 WNHNN, CDR2 SYGVQD (reference sequence). V lost 0 bases, J lost 7 bases, and 9 bases lay in between. CDR3 loop: CASSESGSVGELFF. Written as DNA, the CDR3 is TGCGCCAGCAGTGAGTCGGGCTCTGTCGGGGAGCTGTTTTTT.

V gene TRBV7-9 combines with J gene TRBJ1-2; D remains ambiguous. Trimming left V 2 bases short and J 7 bases short, with 11 bases between. CDR1 and CDR2 from the germline V gene are SEHNR and FQNEAQ (reference sequence). This CDR3 comprises 13 residues. The CDR3 here is CASSLQAVSGYTF. In DNA form, the CDR3 reads TGTGCCAGCAGCTTACAGGCAGTTTCTGGCTACACCTTC.

V usage is TRBV10-1 and J usage is TRBJ1-2, with 10 bases aligning to TRBD1. This CDR3 contains 17 residues. CDR1 and CDR2 from the germline V gene are WNHNN and SYGVQD (reference sequence). The J segment lost 3 bases and the V segment lost 2 bases, leaving 9 bases of the junction unmatched. The CDR3 sequence is CASSERIWDRGYYGYTF. Here the CDR3 DNA reads TGCGCCAGCAGTGAGAGGATCTGGGACAGGGGTTACTATGGCTACACCTTC.

The DNA of the CDR3 is TGTGCCAGCAGTGAATTGAGGACAGGGATCTATGGCTACACCTTC. Protein product: CASSELRTGIYGYTF. The V call is TRBV6-1, the J call TRBJ1-2; TRBD1 matches at 8 bases. The CDR3 consists of 15 residues. Unmatched junction bases numbered 6, after V lost 2 bases and J lost 4 bases. Germline CDR1 reads MNHNS; CDR2 reads SASEGT.

The rearrangement links TRBV29-1 to TRBJ1-2; D is possibly TRBD1 (5 bases). Trimming took 0 bases from V and 12 from J, leaving 20 bases between them. Germline V gene data show CDR1 as SQVTM and CDR2 as ANQGSEA. The CDR3 extends over 14 amino acids. The CDR3 nucleotides read TGCAGCGTTGAAGACGCCGGACACCCCCTCTACGACACCTTC. Translated, it gives CSVEDAGHPLYDTF.

The chain combines TRBV6-1 with TRBJ1-5, with 7 bases that match TRBD1. Trimming cost V 4 bases and J 3 bases; bases outside gene matches: 12. The CDR3 contains 17 residues. Germline CDR1 and CDR2: MNHNS and SASEGT. CDR3 sequence reads: CASSGPSRQGVNQPQHF. The CDR3 DNA reads TGTGCCAGCAGTGGGCCCTCAAGACAGGGCGTCAATCAGCCCCAGCATTTT.

The V gene is TRBV5-6, the J gene TRBJ2-7; the D gene is possibly TRBD2 (6 bases). CDR3 length: 14 residues. Trimming pared 4 bases from V and 7 bases from J, leaving 18 bases between. The germline V gene has CDR1 SGHDT and CDR2 YYEEEE. CDR3 loop: CASSHKGREREQYF. The CDR3, as DNA: TGTGCCAGCAGCCACAAGGGACGGGAGAGAGAGCAGTACTTC.

The chain links TRBV6-2 or TRBV6-3 to TRBJ2-7; 10 bases map to TRBD2. Germline CDR1 reads MNHEY; CDR2 reads SVGEGT. V trimming: 0 bases; J trimming: 3 bases; junction bases outside the gene matches: 5. The CDR3 spans 16 residues. CDR3 DNA: TGTGCCAGCAGTTACTCGTCGACTAGCGGGCACTACGAGCAGTACTTC. Its protein is CASSYSSTSGHYEQYF.

The chain combines TRBV7-9 with TRBJ2-4; maybe TRBD2 (5 bases). CDR3 length: 13 amino acids. Trimming removed 6 bases at V and 6 bases at J, with 12 bases between. Germline loops: CDR1 SEHNR, CDR2 FQNEAQ (reference sequence). The DNA of the CDR3 is TGTGCCAGCAGGCAAGGAGCGGCAAACATTCAGTACTTC. This codes for CASRQGAANIQYF.

The chain combines TRBV7-2 with TRBJ2-3, with a tentative D call TRBD1 (6 bases). V was clipped by 1 base and J by 3 bases, with 8 bases between them. The germline V gene encodes CDR1 SGHTA and CDR2 FQGNSA. The CDR3 is 14 residues long. CDR3 in amino acids: CASSLDRATDTQYF. Here the CDR3 DNA reads TGTGCCAGCAGCTTAGACAGGGCAACAGATACGCAGTATTTT. The full variable domain, with the rest looked up from reference TRBV7-2 and TRBJ2-3, is GAGVSQSPSNKVTEKGKDVELRCDPISGHTALYWYRQSLGQGLEFLIYFQGNSAPDKSGLPSDRFSAERTGGSVSTLTIQRTQQEDSAVYLCASSLDRATDTQYFGPGTRLTVL.

The rearrangement links TRBV27 to TRBJ2-1, with D possibly being TRBD2 (5 bases). This CDR3 has 15 residues. Trimming took off 9 bases at V and 2 bases at J, with 17 bases between the two ends. CDR1 is MNHEY and CDR2 is SMNVEV in the germline V gene (reference sequence). CDR3 protein: CASRGSGMTYNEQFF. In nucleotides, the CDR3 is TGTGCCAGTCGAGGGTCAGGCATGACCTACAATGAGCAGTTCTTC.

V usage is TRBV5-8 and J usage is TRBJ2-3, with 8 bases fitting TRBD2. The germline V gene encodes CDR1 SGHTS and CDR2 YDEGEE. CDR3 size: 16 residues. V lost 6 bases and J lost 0; bases outside the gene matches: 9. The CDR3 spells CASTRGLAGSTDTQYF. In nucleotides, the CDR3 is TGTGCCAGCACCCGGGGGCTAGCGGGTAGCACAGATACGCAGTATTTT.

This chain uses TRBV6-5 with TRBJ2-1; TRBD1 is a possible D gene (5 bases). The CDR3 has 15 amino acids. Trimming left V 5 bases short and J 2 bases short, with 13 bases between. Germline V gene sequence: CDR1 MNHEY, CDR2 SVGAGI. The CDR3, as DNA: TGTGCCAGCAGTCCCTGGCAGGGCGCCTACAATGAGCAGTTCTTC. This codes for CASSPWQGAYNEQFF.

The J gene is TRBJ2-7, the V gene TRBV11-2, with D perhaps matching TRBD2 (5 bases). The germline gives CDR1 SGHAT, CDR2 FQNNGV. The CDR3 sequence is 14 residues long. Deletions cut 5 bases from V and 4 bases from J, with 15 bases between. The CDR3 region has the DNA TGTGCCAGCAGCCCCGGACTGGTGGCTTACGAGCAGTACTTC. It translates to CASSPGLVAYEQYF.

The rearrangement uses TRBV3-1 (or the pseudogene TRBV3-2) and TRBJ1-4, with 8 bases that match TRBD1. CDR3 length: 16 amino acids. After removal of 2 bases from V and 12 bases from J, the junction contained 14 bases not matched to a gene. The V gene's germline CDR1 is LGHDT and CDR2 YNNKEL (reference sequence). CDR3 loop: CASSQNGQGARKELFF. The CDR3 DNA reads as TGTGCCAGCAGCCAAAATGGACAGGGTGCCCGAAAGGAACTGTTTTTT.

The V and J genes are TRBV27 and TRBJ2-2; 7 bases align to TRBD1. The trim removed 6 bases at V and 3 bases at J, leaving 7 bases unmatched. CDR1 and CDR2 from the germline V gene are MNHEY and SMNVEV (reference sequence). The CDR3 totals 15 residues. CDR3 bases: TGTGCCAGCAGAGAAACGGGACAGCACACCGGGGAGCTGTTTTTT. Its protein is CASRETGQHTGELFF.

The chain has TRBV5-5 and TRBJ2-5, with TRBD1 matching 9 bases. The germline V gene has CDR1 SGHKS and CDR2 YYEKEE (reference sequence). The CDR3 runs to 15 residues. With 4 bases clipped from V and 3 bases from J, the junction kept 7 bases outside the gene matches. CDR3 residues: CASSPGQGRKETQYF. In DNA form, the CDR3 reads TGTGCCAGCAGCCCTGGACAGGGGAGGAAAGAGACCCAGTACTTC.

V usage is TRBV9 and J usage is TRBJ1-1; unclear D gene. Germline V gene lookup returns CDR1 SGDLS and CDR2 YYNGEE. This CDR3 has 16 residues. V was trimmed by 0 bases and J by 4 bases, leaving 16 bases between them. The DNA for the CDR3 is TGTGCCAGCAGCGTAGCCTCGACTGCGAAAATCACTGAAGCTTTCTTT. Translated, it gives CASSVASTAKITEAFF.

This chain connects TRBV6-5 to TRBJ1-2; 8 bases agree with TRBD1. CDR1 and CDR2 (germline): MNHEY, SVGAGI. The junction had 10 bases not matched to a gene; V was cut back by 5 bases and J by 5 bases. The CDR3 is made up of 15 amino acids. Here the CDR3 reads CASSTYLGQGYGYTF. CDR3 DNA sequence: TGTGCCAGCAGTACCTACCTCGGACAGGGTTATGGCTACACCTTC.

The count of this clone is one. The chain carries TRBV12-3 or TRBV12-4 and TRBJ2-3; no clear D gene. V lost 3 bases and J 6 bases, leaving 4 bases between the germline ends. This CDR3 comprises 11 residues. The CDR3 protein is CASSFRDTQYF. The CDR3 DNA reads TGTGCCAGCAGTTTCAGGGATACGCAGTATTTT.

V is TRBV29-1 and J is TRBJ1-1, with 7 bases identical to TRBD1. CDR3 length: 12 amino acids. The V gene's germline CDR1 is SQVTM and CDR2 ANQGSEA. The V segment lost 7 bases and the J segment 1 base; nucleotides outside the gene matches: 3. CDR3 in DNA: TGCAGCGCCGGGACAGAGAACACTGAAGCTTTCTTT. Protein product: CSAGTENTEAFF.

This chain uses TRBV6-1 with TRBJ2-7; the D gene is possibly TRBD1 (5 bases). From germline, CDR1 is MNHNS and CDR2 SASEGT. The V end lost 0 bases, the J end lost 7 bases, and 10 bases lay between the germline ends. The CDR3 spans 13 residues. The CDR3 here is CASSEAGALEQYF. In DNA, the CDR3 is TGTGCCAGCAGTGAAGCAGGGGCCTTGGAGCAGTACTTC.

This clone was seen a few times. The J gene is TRBJ2-7, the V gene TRBV5-1; weak D call: TRBD2 (6 bases). The germline CDR1 and CDR2 sequences are SGHRS and YFSETQ. The CDR3 runs 15 residues. Trimming took 3 bases from V and 6 from J, leaving 19 bases between them. The CDR3 spells CASSSVRGAPGEQYF. In DNA form, the CDR3 reads TGCGCCAGCAGCTCCGTGCGGGGCGCTCCGGGCGAGCAGTACTTC.

This chain links TRBV19 with TRBJ2-3, with 9 bases that match TRBD1. CDR1 is LNHDA, CDR2 SQIVND, per germline (reference sequence). V dropped 7 bases and J dropped 4; count of bases not matched to a gene: 9. CDR3 length: 15 residues. The CDR3 sequence is CASTRGTGHADTQYF. For the CDR3, the DNA is TGTGCCAGTACCAGGGGGACAGGGCATGCAGATACGCAGTATTTT.

The V and J genes are TRBV4-2 and TRBJ2-5, with 10 bases that match TRBD2. The CDR3 consists of 16 residues. V gave up 1 base and J gave up 4 bases; unmatched junction bases: 6. Germline V CDR1 and CDR2: LGHNA, YNFKEQ. The CDR3 spells CASSQGLAGVIETQYF. DNA for the CDR3: TGTGCCAGCAGCCAAGGGCTAGCGGGAGTTATAGAGACCCAGTACTTC.

The chain carries TRBV10-3 and TRBJ2-1; a possible D gene is TRBD2 (5 bases). CDR3 length equals 14 residues. Germline loops: CDR1 ENHRY, CDR2 SYGVKD. The V and J ends lost 4 bases and 3 bases respectively, with 10 bases between them. The CDR3 reads CAISASPNYNEQFF. In nucleotides, the CDR3 is TGTGCCATCAGTGCTAGCCCGAACTACAATGAGCAGTTCTTC.

V is TRBV29-1 and J is TRBJ1-1; no clear D. The CDR3 contains 12 residues. From germline, CDR1 is SQVTM and CDR2 ANQGSEA. V lost 5 bases and J lost 1, with 8 bases in between. CDR3 loop: CSVKNGNTEAFF. As DNA, the CDR3 is TGCAGCGTTAAAAACGGGAACACTGAAGCTTTCTTT.

This chain connects TRBV24-1 to TRBJ2-3, with D tentatively TRBD2 (5 bases). The V end lost 3 bases, the J end lost 1 base, and 7 bases lay between the germline ends. This CDR3 comprises 14 residues. Germline loops: CDR1 KGHDR, CDR2 SFDVKD. CDR3 residues: CATSDPRGTDTQYF. As DNA, the CDR3 is TGTGCCACCAGTGATCCGCGGGGCACAGATACGCAGTATTTT.

V is TRBV5-1 and J is TRBJ2-5, with a tentative D call TRBD1 (6 bases). V was cut by 2 bases and J by 1 base, with 9 bases left in between. Looked up from germline, CDR1 is SGHRS and CDR2 is YFSETQ. This CDR3 has 14 amino acids. The CDR3 sequence: CASSFEGGQETQYF. The DNA for the CDR3 is TGCGCCAGCAGCTTCGAAGGGGGCCAAGAGACCCAGTACTTC.

The table lists this clone with a count of one. V and J are TRBV28 and TRBJ2-1; TRBD2 matches 11 bases. CDR1 is MDHEN, CDR2 SYDVKM, per germline. The CDR3 runs to 16 residues. With V trimmed by 6 bases and J by 7 bases, 11 bases remained unmatched. CDR3 sequence: CASSLVAGGAPNEQFF. In nucleotides, the CDR3 is TGTGCCAGCAGCTTAGTAGCGGGGGGGGCCCCAAATGAGCAGTTCTTC.